Sequencing of this T cell receptor beta chain was carried out in a study of blood T cell repertoires in COVID-19. About the study: Spain, Italy and the United States supplied samples that represented acute and convalescent COVID-19. In each case, the material was cDNA or gDNA derived from T cells, B-cell-depleted T cells, or PBMCs.

The V and J ends lost 4 bases and 4 bases, in that order; junction bases with no gene match: 9. The CDR3 is 15 residues long. Per germline, CDR1 SGHTA and CDR2 FQGNSA. Original processing methods: Cell counts per sample came from amplifying reference gene primers. Here immunoSEQ multiplex PCR was the method, and the copy in TCRdb shows in-frame clones only, minus some. V and J calls and clone size are given by that table; D and trimming were obtained from the DNA. Of 200,000 to 250,000 clones listed, roughly 80% are singletons. V is TRBV7-2 and J is TRBJ2-7, with 8 positions matching TRBD1. The receptor was isolated from an older woman with acute or convalescent COVID-19. Sequencing was carried out using peripheral blood. CDR3: CASSYGQGGGYEQYF. Written as DNA, the CDR3 is TGTGCCAGCAGCTATGGACAGGGTGGAGGTTACGAGCAGTACTTC.